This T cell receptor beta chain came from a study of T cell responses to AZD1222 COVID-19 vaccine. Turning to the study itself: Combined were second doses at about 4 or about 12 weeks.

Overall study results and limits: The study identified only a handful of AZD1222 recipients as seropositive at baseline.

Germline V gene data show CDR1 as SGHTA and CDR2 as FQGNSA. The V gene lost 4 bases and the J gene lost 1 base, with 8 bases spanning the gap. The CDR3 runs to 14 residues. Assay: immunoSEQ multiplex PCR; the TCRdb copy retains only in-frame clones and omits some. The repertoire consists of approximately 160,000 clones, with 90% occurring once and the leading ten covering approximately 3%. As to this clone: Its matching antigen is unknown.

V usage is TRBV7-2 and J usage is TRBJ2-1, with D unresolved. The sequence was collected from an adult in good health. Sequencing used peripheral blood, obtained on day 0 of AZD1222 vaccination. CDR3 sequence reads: CASSSGGSYNEQFF. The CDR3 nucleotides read TGTGCCAGCAGCTCGGGTGGATCCTACAATGAGCAGTTCTTC.